The next 21 T cell receptor beta chains were all read from a single sample in a study of blood T cell repertoires in COVID-19 (TCRdb year 2020). Receptor libraries were prepared by the immunoSEQ multiplex PCR assay. Entries here come from immuneACCESS through TCRdb and include only in-frame sequences with V and J called. Some clones fail to appear in such tables; in the studies checked, an unresolved V gene covers under half of the shortfall, and the cause of the remainder is unknown. In all, the sample holds about 240,000 clones, and under 85% of those were seen once. The top ten constitute approximately 1.8% of the sample. The sequenced sample was peripheral blood. These receptors were taken from a man aged 25-45 years who had recovered from COVID-19.

This sequence joins TRBV4-2 and TRBJ1-1; D unclear. The CDR3 runs 14 residues. Trimming took off 3 bases at V and 1 base at J, with 9 bases between the two ends. Germline V gene data show CDR1 as LGHNA and CDR2 as YNFKEQ. DNA of the CDR3: TGTGCCAGCAGCCAGAGGCTCGAGAACACTGAAGCTTTCTTT. Its translation is CASSQRLENTEAFF.

The V and J genes are TRBV2 and TRBJ1-1; the D is unclear. CDR1 SNHLY and CDR2 FYNNEI come from the germline V gene. There are 13 residues in the CDR3. V lost 6 bases to trimming and J lost 2 bases, with 10 bases between them. The CDR3 bases are TGTGCCAGCAGGATATCGGGAAACACTGAAGCTTTCTTT. Amino acid sequence: CASRISGNTEAFF.

Notes on this clone: The DNA is left out, because the CDR3 cannot be placed on it with certainty; the CDR3 is given as TCRdb lists it. The CDR3 region is CASSSTLGQTNTEAFF. This chain joins TRBV11-2 and TRBJ1-1; the D segment call TRBD1 is taken from the table without a DNA check. Germline V gene data show CDR1 as SGHAT and CDR2 as FQNNGV. Including both end residues, the CDR3 is 16 amino acids long.

The J gene is TRBJ2-1, the V gene TRBV7-6; D is unclear. V lost 3 bases and J 9 bases, leaving 9 bases between the germline ends. The CDR3 is made up of 12 amino acids. CDR1 and CDR2 from the germline V gene are SGHVS and FNYEAQ. CDR3 sequence (DNA): TGTGCCAGCAGCTTCAGGTCCGGTGAGCAGTTCTTC. It translates to CASSFRSGEQFF.

The chain uses TRBV28 and TRBJ1-3, with 7 bases fitting TRBD1. The CDR3 has 16 amino acids. J lost 3 bases, V lost 8 bases, and 13 bases had no gene match. Per germline, CDR1 MDHEN and CDR2 SYDVKM. CDR3 nucleotides: TGTGCCAGCCGTTCCCCCCTAACAGGGGTTGGAAACACCATATATTTT. It codes for CASRSPLTGVGNTIYF.

This clone was seen a few times. The V call is TRBV7-8, the J call TRBJ2-2; tentatively, D is TRBD1 (6 bases). The V end was cut by 6 bases, the J end by 5 bases, with 16 bases between. CDR3 size: 15 residues. Germline-derived CDR1 and CDR2 are SGHVS and FQNEAQ. Here the CDR3 DNA reads TGTGCCAGCAGATCCGGGCCCCAGGGGACCGGGGAGCTGTTTTTT. This gives the protein CASRSGPQGTGELFF. Supplemented by reference TRBV7-8 and TRBJ2-2, the full variable domain reads GAGVSQSPRYKVAKRGQDVALRCDPISGHVSLFWYQQALGQGPEFLTYFQNEAQLDKSGLPSDRFFAERPEGSVSTLKIQRTQQEDSAVYLCASRSGPQGTGELFFGEGSRLTVL.

A few counts support this clone. V usage is TRBV6-5 and J usage is TRBJ2-3; D unresolved. V was cut by 6 bases and J by 4 bases, with 8 bases left in between. CDR1 is MNHEY, CDR2 SVGAGI, per germline. The CDR3 has 12 residues. This CDR3 is CASSGESDTQYF. In nucleotides, the CDR3 is TGTGCCAGCAGCGGTGAGTCAGATACGCAGTATTTT.

This clone was detected only once. The chain has TRBV7-2 and TRBJ1-1; D may be TRBD1 (5 bases). Germline V gives CDR1 SGHTA, CDR2 FQGNSA. The V gene lost 5 bases and the J gene lost 4 bases, with 14 bases spanning the gap. The CDR3 runs to 14 residues. This CDR3 is CASSVRVPPTEAFF. The CDR3 region has the DNA TGTGCCAGCAGCGTCAGGGTCCCCCCCACTGAAGCTTTCTTT. Full variable domain (outside the CDR3, taken from reference TRBV7-2 and TRBJ1-1): GAGVSQSPSNKVTEKGKDVELRCDPISGHTALYWYRQSLGQGLEFLIYFQGNSAPDKSGLPSDRFSAERTGGSVSTLTIQRTQQEDSAVYLCASSVRVPPTEAFFGQGTRLTVV.

A single count supports this clone. The V call is TRBV13, the J call TRBJ1-1; D unresolved. Germline-derived CDR1 and CDR2 are PRHDT and FYEKMQ (reference sequence). V lost 5 bases and J 1 base, leaving 8 bases between the germline ends. This CDR3 has 13 residues. The CDR3 bases are TGTGCCAGCAGCCCTCCCAGGAACACTGAAGCTTTCTTT. The encoded protein is CASSPPRNTEAFF.

V is TRBV9 and J is TRBJ2-1, with D possibly matching TRBD2 (6 bases). The CDR3 spans 15 residues. V was shortened by 2 bases and J by 1 base, with 10 bases between the two germline ends. Germline V gene sequence: CDR1 SGDLS, CDR2 YYNGEE. This CDR3 is CASSVSGPSYNEQFF. For the CDR3, the DNA is TGTGCCAGCAGCGTGAGCGGGCCTTCCTACAATGAGCAGTTCTTC.

The CDR3 loop is CATSRGTSAVTDTQYF. The DNA of the CDR3 is TGTGCCACCAGCAGAGGCACTAGCGCGGTCACAGATACGCAGTATTTT. The chain employs TRBV15 and TRBJ2-3; TRBD2 matches 7 bases. The CDR3 is 16 residues long. Trimming cost V 1 base and J 2 bases; bases outside gene matches: 6. CDR1 is LNHNV and CDR2 is YYDKDF in the germline V gene (reference sequence). Complete variable domain (other parts from reference TRBV15 and TRBJ2-3): DAMVIQNPRYQVTQFGKPVTLSCSQTLNHNVMYWYQQKSSQAPKLLFHYYDKDFNNEADTPDNFQSRRPNTSFCFLDIRSPGLGDTAMYLCATSRGTSAVTDTQYFGPGTRLTVL.

The V and J genes are TRBV7-9 and TRBJ1-1; 8 bases map to TRBD1. The CDR3 extends over 15 amino acids. CDR1 SEHNR and CDR2 FQNEAQ come from the germline V gene (reference sequence). The trim removed 5 bases at V and 1 base at J, leaving 6 bases unmatched. This chain's CDR3 is CASSARTGPNTEAFF. The CDR3 nucleotides read TGTGCCAGCAGCGCGAGGACAGGGCCGAACACTGAAGCTTTCTTT.

The chain joins TRBV5-5 to TRBJ1-6, with 11 bases fitting TRBD1. V trimming: 0 bases; J trimming: 8 bases; junction bases outside the gene matches: 4. This CDR3 is 16 amino acids long. Germline lookup yields CDR1 SGHKS and CDR2 YYEKEE (reference sequence). The CDR3 region is CASSLAWGQGDSPLHF. The CDR3, as DNA: TGTGCCAGCAGCTTGGCCTGGGGACAGGGGGATTCACCCCTCCACTTT.

The chain links TRBV5-1 to TRBJ2-2, with 9 bases lining up with TRBD1. Losses at the gene ends were 4 bases for V and 3 bases for J; bases not matched to a gene: 19. The germline V gene has CDR1 SGHRS and CDR2 YFSETQ. CDR3 length: 20 residues. CDR3 residues: CASSPGTGRILLGDTGELFF. DNA of the CDR3: TGCGCCAGCAGCCCTGGGACAGGGCGGATTTTGCTCGGGGACACCGGGGAGCTGTTTTTT.

The chain combines TRBV6-1 with TRBJ1-2, with TRBD1 matching over 7 bases. CDR1 is MNHNS, CDR2 SASEGT, per germline. Trimming cost V 1 base and J 6 bases; bases outside gene matches: 2. The length of the CDR3 is 13 residues. The CDR3 loop is CASSEGQGNGYTF. CDR3 DNA sequence: TGTGCCAGCAGTGAAGGACAGGGCAATGGCTACACCTTC.

The chain recombines TRBV5-5 with TRBJ1-6; D is perhaps TRBD1 (6 bases). Germline V lookup: CDR1 SGHKS, CDR2 YYEKEE (reference sequence). The ends were cut back, 3 bases at V and 3 bases at J, with 10 bases in the middle. This CDR3 is built from 15 residues. The CDR3 region is CASSSFRGYNSPLHF. In DNA form, the CDR3 reads TGTGCCAGCAGCTCGTTCAGGGGCTATAATTCACCCCTCCACTTT. Full variable domain (remainder filled in from reference TRBV5-5 and TRBJ1-6): DAGVTQSPTHLIKTRGQQVTLRCSPISGHKSVSWYQQVLGQGPQFIFQYYEKEERGRGNFPDRFSARQFPNYSSELNVNALLLGDSALYLCASSSFRGYNSPLHFGNGTRLTVT.

The count of this clone is one. The chain combines TRBV5-1 with TRBJ1-3; no clear D. The CDR3 totals 14 residues. Germline V gene sequence: CDR1 SGHRS, CDR2 YFSETQ. The V end was cut by 5 bases, the J end by 2 bases, with 11 bases between. The CDR3 DNA reads TGCGCCAGCAGACTGGAGGGCCCTGGAAACACCATATATTTT. Protein: CASRLEGPGNTIYF.

The J gene is TRBJ2-5, the V gene TRBV14, with no clear D. Germline V gene lookup returns CDR1 SGHDN and CDR2 FVKESK. V was cut by 5 bases and J by 1 base, with 17 bases left in between. CDR3 length: 16 amino acids. The CDR3 coding sequence is TGTGCCAGCAGCGAAACCTCGTCGGGTGTCCAAGAGACCCAGTACTTC. Translating gives CASSETSSGVQETQYF. Complete variable domain (other parts from reference TRBV14 and TRBJ2-5): EAGVTQFPSHSVIEKGQTVTLRCDPISGHDNLYWYRRVMGKEIKFLLHFVKESKQDESGMPNNRFLAERTGGTYSTLKVQPAELEDSGVYFCASSETSSGVQETQYFGPGTRLLVL.

The chain recombines TRBV5-6 with TRBJ2-3, with D possibly TRBD2 on 7 matching bases. The CDR3 is made up of 18 amino acids. The V end lost 3 bases, the J end lost 0 bases, and 20 bases lay between the germline ends. In germline, CDR1 is SGHDT, CDR2 YYEEEE. For the CDR3, the DNA is TGTGCCAGCAGCTGGGGGGGGCCACGGACTTGGAGCACAGATACGCAGTATTTT. This gives the protein CASSWGGPRTWSTDTQYF.

The chain combines TRBV18 with TRBJ1-2; D ambiguous. The germline V and J ends were trimmed by 3 bases and 7 bases, with 21 bases remaining between them. The CDR3 consists of 16 residues. Germline-derived CDR1 and CDR2 are KGHSH and LQKENI. Written as DNA, the CDR3 is TGTGCCAGCTCACCGGAGGTGGGCCCAGTCCGGGGTGGCTACACCTTC. It specifies CASSPEVGPVRGGYTF.

The rearrangement joins TRBV6-5 to TRBJ2-3; 7 nucleotides agree with TRBD1. This CDR3 comprises 13 residues. V lost 6 bases, J lost 5 bases, and 5 bases stayed unmatched. CDR1 MNHEY and CDR2 SVGAGI come from the germline V gene. CDR3 amino acids: CASRWDSGDTQYF. DNA of the CDR3: TGTGCCAGCAGGTGGGACAGTGGAGATACGCAGTATTTT.